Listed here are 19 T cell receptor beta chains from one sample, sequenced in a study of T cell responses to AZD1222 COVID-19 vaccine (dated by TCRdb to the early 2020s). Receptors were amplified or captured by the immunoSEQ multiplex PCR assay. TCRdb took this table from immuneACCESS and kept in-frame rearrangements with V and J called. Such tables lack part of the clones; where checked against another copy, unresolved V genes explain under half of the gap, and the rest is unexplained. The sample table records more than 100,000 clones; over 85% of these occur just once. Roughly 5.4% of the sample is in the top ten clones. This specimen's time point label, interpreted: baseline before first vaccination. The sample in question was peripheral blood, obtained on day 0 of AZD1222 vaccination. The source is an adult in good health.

The CDR3 region is CASRFEGGEKLFF. In DNA, the CDR3 is TGTGCCAGCAGGTTCGAGGGGGGTGAAAAACTGTTTTTT. The V and J genes are TRBV2 and TRBJ1-4; weak D call: TRBD1 (6 bases). Deletions cut 6 bases from V and 7 bases from J, with 12 bases between. CDR1 is SNHLY, CDR2 FYNNEI, per germline. The CDR3 extends over 13 amino acids.

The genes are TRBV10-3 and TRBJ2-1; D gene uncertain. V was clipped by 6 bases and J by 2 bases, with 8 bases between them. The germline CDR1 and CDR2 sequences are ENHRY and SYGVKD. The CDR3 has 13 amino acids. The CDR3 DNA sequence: TGTGCCATCAGCCAAGAGGCCTACAATGAGCAGTTCTTC. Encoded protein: CAISQEAYNEQFF.

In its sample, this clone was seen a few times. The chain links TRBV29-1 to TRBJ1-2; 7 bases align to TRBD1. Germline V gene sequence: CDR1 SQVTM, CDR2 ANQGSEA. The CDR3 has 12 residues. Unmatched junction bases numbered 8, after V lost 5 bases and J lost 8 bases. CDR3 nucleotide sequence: TGCAGCGTTAATATAGGGACAGAAGGCTACACCTTC. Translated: CSVNIGTEGYTF.

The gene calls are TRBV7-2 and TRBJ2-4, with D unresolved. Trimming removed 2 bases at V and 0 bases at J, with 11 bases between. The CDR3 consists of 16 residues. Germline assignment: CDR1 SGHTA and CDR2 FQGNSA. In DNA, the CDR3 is TGTGCCAGCAGCTTATATGGGAAGCTAGCCAAAAACATTCAGTACTTC. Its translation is CASSLYGKLAKNIQYF.

In DNA form, the CDR3 reads TGTGCCACCAGCACGGACAGGGGGCCAACCGGGCAGTACTTC. Protein sequence: CATSTDRGPTGQYF. The rearrangement links TRBV15 to TRBJ2-7, with 11 bases that match TRBD1. This CDR3 has 14 amino acids. The ends lost 4 bases at V and 9 bases at J; junction bases unmatched: 8. CDR1 is LNHNV and CDR2 is YYDKDF in the germline V gene (reference sequence).

The CDR3 loop is CASSVEAGGPSDTQYF. The DNA of the CDR3 is TGTGCCAGCAGCGTAGAGGCGGGGGGGCCATCAGATACGCAGTATTTT. The chain employs TRBV9 and TRBJ2-3; 9 nucleotides align to TRBD2. J gave up 4 bases and V 0 bases, and 6 bases lay outside the gene matches. CDR1 and CDR2 (germline): SGDLS, YYNGEE. The CDR3 consists of 16 residues.

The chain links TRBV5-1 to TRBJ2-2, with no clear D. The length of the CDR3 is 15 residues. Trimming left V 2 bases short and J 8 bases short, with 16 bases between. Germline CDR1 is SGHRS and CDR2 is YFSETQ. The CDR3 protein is CASSFAKTEIGELFF. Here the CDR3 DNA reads TGCGCCAGCAGCTTTGCCAAGACTGAGATTGGGGAGCTGTTTTTT.

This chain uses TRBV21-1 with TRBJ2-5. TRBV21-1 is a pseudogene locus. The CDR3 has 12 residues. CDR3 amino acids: CASSSLRETQYF. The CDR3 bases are TGTGCCAGCAGCTCCCTAAGGGAGACCCAGTACTTC.

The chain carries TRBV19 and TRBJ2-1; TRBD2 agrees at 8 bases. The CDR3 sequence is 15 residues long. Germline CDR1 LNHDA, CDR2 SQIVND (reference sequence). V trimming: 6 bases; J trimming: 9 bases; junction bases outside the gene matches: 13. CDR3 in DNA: TGTGCCAGTAGCCCCGGGACTAGGAATAGGGCTGAGCAGTTCTTC. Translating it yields CASSPGTRNRAEQFF.

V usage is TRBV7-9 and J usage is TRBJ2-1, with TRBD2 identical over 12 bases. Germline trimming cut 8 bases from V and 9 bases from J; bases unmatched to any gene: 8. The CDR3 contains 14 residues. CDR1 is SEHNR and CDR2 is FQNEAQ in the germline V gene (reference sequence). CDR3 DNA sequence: TGTGCCAGCGGGTCTAGCGGGGGGGACGGTGAGCAGTTCTTC. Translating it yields CASGSSGGDGEQFF. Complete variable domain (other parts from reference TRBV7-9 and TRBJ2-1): DTGVSQNPRHKITKRGQNVTFRCDPISEHNRLYWYRQTLGQGPEFLTYFQNEAQLEKSRLLSDRFSAERPKGSFSTLEIQRTEQGDSAMYLCASGSSGGDGEQFFGPGTRLTVL.

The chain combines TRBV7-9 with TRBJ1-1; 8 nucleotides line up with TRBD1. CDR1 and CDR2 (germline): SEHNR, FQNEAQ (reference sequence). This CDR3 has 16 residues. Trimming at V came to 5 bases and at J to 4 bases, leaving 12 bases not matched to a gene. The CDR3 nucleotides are TGTGCCAGCAGCCTCTATACAGGGGGTGGTTTCACTGAAGCTTTCTTT. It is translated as CASSLYTGGGFTEAFF.

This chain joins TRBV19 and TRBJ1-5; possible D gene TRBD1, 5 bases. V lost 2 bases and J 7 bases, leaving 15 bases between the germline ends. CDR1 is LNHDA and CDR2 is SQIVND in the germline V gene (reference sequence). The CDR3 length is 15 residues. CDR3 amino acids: CASSIFSTATQPQHF. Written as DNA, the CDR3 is TGTGCCAGTAGTATATTCTCGACAGCTACCCAGCCCCAGCATTTT.

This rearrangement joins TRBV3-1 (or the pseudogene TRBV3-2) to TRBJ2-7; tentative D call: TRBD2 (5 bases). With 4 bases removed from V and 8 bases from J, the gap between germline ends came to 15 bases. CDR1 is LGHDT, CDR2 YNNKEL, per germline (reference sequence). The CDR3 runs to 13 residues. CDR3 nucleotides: TGTGCCAGCAGCCTACCCATTTCCGGGAAGCAGTACTTC. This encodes CASSLPISGKQYF.

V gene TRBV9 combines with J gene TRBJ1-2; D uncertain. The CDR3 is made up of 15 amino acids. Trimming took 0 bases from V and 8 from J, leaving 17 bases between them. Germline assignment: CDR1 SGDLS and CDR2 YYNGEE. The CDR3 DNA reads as TGTGCCAGCAGCGTAGGTGACCTCCCCGGAACGGGCTACACCTTC. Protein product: CASSVGDLPGTGYTF.

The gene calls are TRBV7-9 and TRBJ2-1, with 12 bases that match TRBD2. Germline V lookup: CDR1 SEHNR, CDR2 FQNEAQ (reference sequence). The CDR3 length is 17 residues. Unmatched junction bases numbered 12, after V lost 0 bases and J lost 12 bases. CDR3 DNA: TGTGCCAGCAGCTTAGCCCCGGCTAGCGGGGGGGGCGGTGGGCAGTTCTTC. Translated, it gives CASSLAPASGGGGGQFF.

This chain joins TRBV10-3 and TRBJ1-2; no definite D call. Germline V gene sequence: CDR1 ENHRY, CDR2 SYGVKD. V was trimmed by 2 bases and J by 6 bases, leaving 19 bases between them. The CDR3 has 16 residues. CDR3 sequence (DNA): TGTGCCATCAGTGAGCCGTACCCTTGGGTAGGGAATGGCTACACCTTC. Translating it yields CAISEPYPWVGNGYTF.

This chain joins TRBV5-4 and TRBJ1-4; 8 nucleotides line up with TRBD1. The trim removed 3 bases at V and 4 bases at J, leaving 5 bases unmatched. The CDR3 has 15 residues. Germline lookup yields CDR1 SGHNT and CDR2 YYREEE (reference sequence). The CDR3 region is CASSSQQGGNEKLFF. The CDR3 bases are TGTGCCAGCAGCTCACAACAGGGGGGTAATGAAAAACTGTTTTTT.

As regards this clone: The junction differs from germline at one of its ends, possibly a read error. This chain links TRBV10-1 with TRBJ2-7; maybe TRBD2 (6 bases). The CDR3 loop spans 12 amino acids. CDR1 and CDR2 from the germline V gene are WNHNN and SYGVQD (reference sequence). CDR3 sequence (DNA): TGCGCCAGCAGTACCAAGTGGGGGGAAGGTGACTTC. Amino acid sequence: CASSTKWGEGDF.

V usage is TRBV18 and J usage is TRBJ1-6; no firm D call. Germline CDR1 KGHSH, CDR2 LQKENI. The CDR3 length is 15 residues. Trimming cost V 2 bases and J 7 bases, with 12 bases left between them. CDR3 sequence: CASSPDHSLNSPLHF. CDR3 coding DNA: TGTGCCAGCTCACCAGATCACAGTCTGAATTCACCCCTCCACTTT.